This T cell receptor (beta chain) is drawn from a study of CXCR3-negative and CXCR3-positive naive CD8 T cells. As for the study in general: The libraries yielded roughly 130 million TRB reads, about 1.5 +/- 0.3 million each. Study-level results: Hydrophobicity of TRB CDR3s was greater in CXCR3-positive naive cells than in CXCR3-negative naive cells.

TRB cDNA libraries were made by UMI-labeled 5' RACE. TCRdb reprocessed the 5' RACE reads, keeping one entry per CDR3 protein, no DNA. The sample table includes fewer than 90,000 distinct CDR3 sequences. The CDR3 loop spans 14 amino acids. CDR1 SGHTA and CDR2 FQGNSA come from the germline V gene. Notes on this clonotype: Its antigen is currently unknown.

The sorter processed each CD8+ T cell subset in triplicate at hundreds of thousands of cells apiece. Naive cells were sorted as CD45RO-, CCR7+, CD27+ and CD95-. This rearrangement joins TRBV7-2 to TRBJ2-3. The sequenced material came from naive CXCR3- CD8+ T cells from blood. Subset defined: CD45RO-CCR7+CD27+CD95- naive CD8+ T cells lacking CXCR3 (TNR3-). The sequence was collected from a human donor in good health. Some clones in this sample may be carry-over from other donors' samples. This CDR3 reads CASSRVDPTDTQYF.